This T cell receptor beta chain was sequenced during a study of blood T cell repertoires in COVID-19. Measured with immunoSEQ multiplex PCR; TCRdb has only the in-frame clones, and not every one. Among fewer than 400,000 clones listed, over 70% were seen once. The CDR3 spans 11 residues. Trimming took off 3 bases at V and 10 bases at J, with 10 bases between the two ends. Germline lookup yields CDR1 DFQATT and CDR2 SNEGSKA (reference sequence). The sequence derives from a man between 25 and 39 years old who had recovered from COVID-19. Specimen: PBMCs or T cells enriched from blood (not recorded which). The chain carries TRBV20-1 and TRBJ2-1; no definite D call. In nucleotides, the CDR3 is TGCAGTGCTAGTCAGGCCCGGGAGCAGTTCTTC. It encodes CSASQAREQFF.